The T cell receptor (beta chain) under discussion was sequenced for a study of blood T cell repertoires in COVID-19. Looking at the study overall: Material from acute and convalescent COVID-19 was sourced from the United States, Italy and Spain. Sample material is recorded as cDNA or gDNA derived from T cells, B-cell-depleted T cells, or PBMCs.

Data came from immunoSEQ multiplex PCR; TCRdb stores just in-frame clones and leaves some out. The repertoire consists of some 380,000 clones, with nearly 90% occurring once and the leading ten covering 6.5%. The CDR3 covers 14 residues. V shed 0 bases and J shed 8 bases, with 8 bases lying between them. CDR1 and CDR2 from the germline V gene are KGHSH and LQKENI. The sequence was obtained from a man between 18 and 29 years old with active or convalescent COVID-19. The genes are TRBV18 and TRBJ1-6; no reliable D call. Material for sequencing was peripheral blood. The CDR3 loop reads CASSPPLGDSPLHF. Here the CDR3 DNA reads TGTGCCAGCTCACCACCTTTGGGAGATTCACCCCTCCACTTT.